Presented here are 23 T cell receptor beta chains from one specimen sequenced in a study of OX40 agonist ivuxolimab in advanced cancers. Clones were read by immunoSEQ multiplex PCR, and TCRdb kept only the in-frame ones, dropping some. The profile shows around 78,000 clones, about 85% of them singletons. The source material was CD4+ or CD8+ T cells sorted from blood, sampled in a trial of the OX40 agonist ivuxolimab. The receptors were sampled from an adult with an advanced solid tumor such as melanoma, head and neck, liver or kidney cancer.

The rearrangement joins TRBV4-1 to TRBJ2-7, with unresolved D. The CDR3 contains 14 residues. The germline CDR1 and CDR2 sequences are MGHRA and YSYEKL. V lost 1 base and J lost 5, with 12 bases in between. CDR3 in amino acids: CASSQATTRNEQYF. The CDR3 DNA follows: TGCGCCAGCAGCCAAGCCACTACCCGGAACGAGCAGTACTTC.

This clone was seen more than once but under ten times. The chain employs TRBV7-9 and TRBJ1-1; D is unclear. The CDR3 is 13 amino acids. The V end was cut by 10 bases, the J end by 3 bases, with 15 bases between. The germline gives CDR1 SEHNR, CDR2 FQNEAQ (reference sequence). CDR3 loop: CATGYAWDTEAFF. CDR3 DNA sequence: TGTGCCACCGGGTACGCTTGGGACACTGAAGCTTTCTTT.

This CDR3 reads CASSTGERETQYF. Here the CDR3 DNA reads TGTGCCAGCAGTACGGGAGAGCGGGAGACCCAGTACTTC. The chain carries TRBV4-2 and TRBJ2-5; possible D gene TRBD2, 6 bases. The CDR3 runs to 13 residues. From germline, CDR1 is LGHNA and CDR2 YNFKEQ. V lost 6 bases, J lost 5 bases, and 13 bases lay in between.

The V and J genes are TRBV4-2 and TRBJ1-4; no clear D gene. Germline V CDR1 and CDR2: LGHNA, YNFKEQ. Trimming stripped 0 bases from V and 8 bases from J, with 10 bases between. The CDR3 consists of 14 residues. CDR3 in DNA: TGTGCCAGCAGCCAAGATATAGGATACGAAAAACTGTTTTTT. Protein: CASSQDIGYEKLFF.

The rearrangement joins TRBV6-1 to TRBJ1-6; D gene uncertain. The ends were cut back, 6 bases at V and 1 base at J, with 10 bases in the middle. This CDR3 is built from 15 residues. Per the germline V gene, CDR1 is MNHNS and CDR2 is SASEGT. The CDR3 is CASRDEISYNSPLHF. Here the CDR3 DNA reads TGTGCCAGCAGGGATGAAATTTCCTATAATTCACCCCTCCACTTT.

This CDR3 is CASSEALASGGDTQYF. As DNA, the CDR3 is TGTGCCAGCAGTGAAGCGCTGGCTAGCGGAGGGGATACGCAGTATTTT. The chain uses TRBV6-1 and TRBJ2-3; TRBD2 aligns across 7 bases. The CDR3 extends over 16 amino acids. V gave up 0 bases and J gave up 6 bases; unmatched junction bases: 9. Germline loops: CDR1 MNHNS, CDR2 SASEGT.

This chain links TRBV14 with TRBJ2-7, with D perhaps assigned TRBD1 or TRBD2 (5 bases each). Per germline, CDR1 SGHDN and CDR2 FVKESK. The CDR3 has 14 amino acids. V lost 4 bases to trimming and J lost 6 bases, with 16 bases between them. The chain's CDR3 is CASSLWDPPFEQYF. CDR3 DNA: TGTGCCAGCAGCCTCTGGGACCCCCCCTTCGAGCAGTACTTC.

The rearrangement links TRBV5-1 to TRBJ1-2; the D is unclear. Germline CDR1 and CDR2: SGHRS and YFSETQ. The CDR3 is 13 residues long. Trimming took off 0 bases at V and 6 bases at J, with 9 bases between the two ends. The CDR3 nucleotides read TGCGCCAGCAGCTTGGATCGGCTTCATGGCTACACCTTC. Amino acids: CASSLDRLHGYTF.

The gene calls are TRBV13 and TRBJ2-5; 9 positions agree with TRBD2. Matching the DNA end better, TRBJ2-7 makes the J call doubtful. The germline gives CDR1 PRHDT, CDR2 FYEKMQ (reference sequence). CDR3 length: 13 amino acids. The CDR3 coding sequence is TGTGCCAGCAGCCTAGCGGGACGATACGAGCAGTACTTC. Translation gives CASSLAGRYEQYF.

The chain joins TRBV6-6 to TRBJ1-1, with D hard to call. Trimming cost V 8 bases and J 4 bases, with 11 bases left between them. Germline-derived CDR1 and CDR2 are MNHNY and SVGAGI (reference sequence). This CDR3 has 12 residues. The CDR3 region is CASRGLGTEAFF. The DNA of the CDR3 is TGTGCCAGCCGAGGGCTGGGCACTGAAGCTTTCTTT.

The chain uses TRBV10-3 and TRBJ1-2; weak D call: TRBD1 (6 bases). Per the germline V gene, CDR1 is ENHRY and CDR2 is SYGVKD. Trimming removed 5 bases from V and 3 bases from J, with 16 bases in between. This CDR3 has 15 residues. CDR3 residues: CAISPGGGRDYGYTF. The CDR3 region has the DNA TGTGCCATCAGTCCCGGGGGGGGGCGCGACTATGGCTACACCTTC.

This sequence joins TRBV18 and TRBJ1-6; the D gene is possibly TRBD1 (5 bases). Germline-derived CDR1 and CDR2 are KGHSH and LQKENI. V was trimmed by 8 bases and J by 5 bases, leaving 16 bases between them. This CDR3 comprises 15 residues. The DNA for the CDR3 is TGTGCCAGCACGGCTGATTCGGGGGATAATTCACCCCTCCACTTT. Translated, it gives CASTADSGDNSPLHF.

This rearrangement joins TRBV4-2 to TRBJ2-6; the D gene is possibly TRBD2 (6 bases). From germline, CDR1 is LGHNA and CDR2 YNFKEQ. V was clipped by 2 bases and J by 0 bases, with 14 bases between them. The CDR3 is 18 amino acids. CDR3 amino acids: CASSQNGEGGSGANVLTF. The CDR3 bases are TGTGCCAGCAGCCAAAATGGCGAGGGAGGCTCTGGGGCCAACGTCCTGACTTTC.

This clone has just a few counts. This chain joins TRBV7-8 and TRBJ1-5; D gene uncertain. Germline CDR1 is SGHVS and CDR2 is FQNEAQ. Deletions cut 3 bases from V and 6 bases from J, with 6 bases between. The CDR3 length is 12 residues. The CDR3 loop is CASSFLGQPQHF. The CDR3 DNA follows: TGTGCCAGCAGCTTTTTGGGTCAGCCCCAGCATTTT.

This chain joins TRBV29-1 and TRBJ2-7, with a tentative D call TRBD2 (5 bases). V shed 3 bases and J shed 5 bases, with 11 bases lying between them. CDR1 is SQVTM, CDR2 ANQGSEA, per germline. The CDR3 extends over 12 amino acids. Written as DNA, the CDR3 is TGCAGCGTTGAGGGAGACGGCGACGAGCAGTACTTC. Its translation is CSVEGDGDEQYF.

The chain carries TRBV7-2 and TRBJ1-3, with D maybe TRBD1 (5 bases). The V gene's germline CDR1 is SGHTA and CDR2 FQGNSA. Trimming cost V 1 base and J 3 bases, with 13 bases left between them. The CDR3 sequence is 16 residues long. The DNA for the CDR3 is TGTGCCAGCAGCTTAGTGCAGGGTTTGAATGGAAACACCATATATTTT. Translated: CASSLVQGLNGNTIYF. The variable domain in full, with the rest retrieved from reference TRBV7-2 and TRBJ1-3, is GAGVSQSPSNKVTEKGKDVELRCDPISGHTALYWYRQSLGQGLEFLIYFQGNSAPDKSGLPSDRFSAERTGGSVSTLTIQRTQQEDSAVYLCASSLVQGLNGNTIYFGEGSWLTVV.

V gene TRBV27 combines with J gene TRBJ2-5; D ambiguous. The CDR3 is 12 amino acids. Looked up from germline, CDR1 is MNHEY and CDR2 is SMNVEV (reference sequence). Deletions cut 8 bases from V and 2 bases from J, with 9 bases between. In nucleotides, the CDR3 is TGTGCCAGCGGCGCCCGGCAAGAGACCCAGTACTTC. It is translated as CASGARQETQYF.

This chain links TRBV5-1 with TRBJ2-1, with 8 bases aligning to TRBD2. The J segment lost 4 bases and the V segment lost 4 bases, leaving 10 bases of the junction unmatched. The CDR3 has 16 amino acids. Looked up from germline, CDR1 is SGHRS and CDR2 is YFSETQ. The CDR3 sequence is CASSQQTSGAYNEQFF. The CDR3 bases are TGCGCCAGCAGCCAACAAACTAGCGGAGCTTACAATGAGCAGTTCTTC.

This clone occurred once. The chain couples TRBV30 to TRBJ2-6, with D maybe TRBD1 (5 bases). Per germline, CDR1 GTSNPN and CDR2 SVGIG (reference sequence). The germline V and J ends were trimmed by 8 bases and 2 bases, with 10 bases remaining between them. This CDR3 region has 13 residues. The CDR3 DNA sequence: TGTGCCGAGGACACAGCTGGGGCCAACGTCCTGACTTTC. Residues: CAEDTAGANVLTF.

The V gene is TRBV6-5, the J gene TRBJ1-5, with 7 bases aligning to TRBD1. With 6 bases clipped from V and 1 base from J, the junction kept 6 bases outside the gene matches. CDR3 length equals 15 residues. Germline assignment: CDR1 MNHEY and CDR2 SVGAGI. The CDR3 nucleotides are TGTGCCAGCAGACGAAACAGGGGAAGCAATCAGCCCCAGCATTTT. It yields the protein CASRRNRGSNQPQHF.

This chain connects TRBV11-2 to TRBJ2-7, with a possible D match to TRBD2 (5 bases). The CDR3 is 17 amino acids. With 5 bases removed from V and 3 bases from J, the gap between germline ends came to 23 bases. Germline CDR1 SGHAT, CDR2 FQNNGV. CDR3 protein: CASSQTNVGNIYYEQYF. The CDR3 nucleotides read TGTGCCAGCAGCCAGACTAACGTAGGGAACATTTACTACGAGCAGTACTTC.

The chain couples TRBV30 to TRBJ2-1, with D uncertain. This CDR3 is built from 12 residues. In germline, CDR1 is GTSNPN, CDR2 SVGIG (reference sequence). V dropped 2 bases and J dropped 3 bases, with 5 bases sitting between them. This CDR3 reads CAWSPLYNEQFF. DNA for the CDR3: TGTGCCTGGAGTCCCCTCTACAATGAGCAGTTCTTC.

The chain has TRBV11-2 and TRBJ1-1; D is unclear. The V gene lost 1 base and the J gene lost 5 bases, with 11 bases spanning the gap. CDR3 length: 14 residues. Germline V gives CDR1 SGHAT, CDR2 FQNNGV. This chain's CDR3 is CASSLALVGTEAFF. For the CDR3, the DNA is TGTGCCAGCAGCTTAGCCTTGGTTGGGACTGAAGCTTTCTTT.